This T cell receptor beta chain was profiled in a study of blood T cells in healthy people across ages. Combining a sample-barcoded 5' primer with a J-beta primer mix, a second PCR ran for roughly 6 to 11 cycles. Each cDNA molecule carried a tag from a template-switch adaptor that contained 12 random nucleotides. TCRdb analysed the 5' RACE reads with MiXCR anew, one entry per CDR3 protein. Among roughly 500,000 distinct CDR3 sequences, about 25% were seen once, and the ten largest hold under 20%. Germline CDR1 and CDR2: PRHDT and FYEKMQ (reference sequence). The CDR3 runs to 12 residues. The V and J ends lost 8 bases and 6 bases respectively, with 11 bases between them.

The gene calls are TRBV13 and TRBJ1-3; a weak D match, TRBD1 (5 bases). The TCR originated in a woman aged 70-85 years in good health. Sequenced input: blood. For the CDR3, the DNA is TGTGCCAGCGCCGACAGCTTAAACACCATATATTTT. Amino acid sequence: CASADSLNTIYF. Based on the CDR3 plus reference TRBV13 and TRBJ1-3, the full variable domain is AAGVIQSPRHLIKEKRETATLKCYPIPRHDTVYWYQQGPGQDPQFLISFYEKMQSDKGSIPDRFSAQQFSDYHSELNMSSLELGDSALYFCASADSLNTIYFGEGSWLTVV.